This TCR beta chain was sequenced for a study of early T cells in non-severe SARS-CoV-2 infection. Study-wide context: Sequenced material consisted of bulk RNA (from unsorted whole blood), and chains were unpaired.

Molecules of cDNA were individually given unique molecular identifiers that were attached to them. Using its own MiXCR run on the 5' RACE reads, TCRdb lists one record per CDR3 protein. The sample holds about 64,000 distinct CDR3 sequences, about 12% seen once. The V and J ends lost 2 bases and 7 bases, in that order; junction bases with no gene match: 7. Germline CDR1 KGHSH, CDR2 LQKENI. The CDR3 sequence is 14 residues long. The sample consisted of whole blood, taken at baseline. The sequence was obtained from an adult who was a healthcare worker with PCR-confirmed SARS-CoV-2 infection or an uninfected control (not recorded which). The V gene is TRBV18, the J gene TRBJ2-7; 8 bases line up with TRBD2. Here the CDR3 reads CASSPGLATDEQYF. CDR3 in DNA: TGTGCCAGCTCACCAGGACTAGCCACGGATGAGCAGTACTTC.